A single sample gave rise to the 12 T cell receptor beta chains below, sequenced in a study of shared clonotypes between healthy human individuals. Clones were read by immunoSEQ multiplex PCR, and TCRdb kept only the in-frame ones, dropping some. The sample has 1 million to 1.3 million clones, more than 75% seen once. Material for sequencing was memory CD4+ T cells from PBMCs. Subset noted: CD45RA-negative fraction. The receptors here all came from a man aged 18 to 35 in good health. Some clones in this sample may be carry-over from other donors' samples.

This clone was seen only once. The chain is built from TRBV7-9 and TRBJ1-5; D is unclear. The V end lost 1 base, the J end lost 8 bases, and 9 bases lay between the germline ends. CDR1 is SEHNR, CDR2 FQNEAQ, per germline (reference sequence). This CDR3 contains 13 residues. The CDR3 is CASSLVSGEPQHF. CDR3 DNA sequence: TGTGCCAGCAGCTTAGTATCCGGGGAGCCCCAGCATTTT.

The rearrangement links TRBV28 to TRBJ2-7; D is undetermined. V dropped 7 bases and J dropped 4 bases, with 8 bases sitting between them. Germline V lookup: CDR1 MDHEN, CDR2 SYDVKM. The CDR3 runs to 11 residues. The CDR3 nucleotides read TGTGCCAGCAAGTTTAGGTACGAGCAGTACTTC. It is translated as CASKFRYEQYF. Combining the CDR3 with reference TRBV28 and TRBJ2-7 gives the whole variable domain DVKVTQSSRYLVKRTGEKVFLECVQDMDHENMFWYRQDPGLGLRLIYFSYDVKMKEKGDIPEGYSVSREKKERFSLILESASTNQTSMYLCASKFRYEQYFGPGTRLTVT.

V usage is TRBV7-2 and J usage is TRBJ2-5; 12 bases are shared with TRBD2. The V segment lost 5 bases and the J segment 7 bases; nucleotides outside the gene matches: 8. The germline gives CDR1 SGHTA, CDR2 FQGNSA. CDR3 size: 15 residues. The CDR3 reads CASSPRLAGEGTQYF. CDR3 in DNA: TGTGCCAGCAGCCCCCGACTAGCGGGAGAAGGGACCCAGTACTTC.

CDR3 DNA sequence: TGTGCCAGCAGCTTAGTTCGGACGGGTGGGGCAGAGACCCAGTACTTC. Its translation: CASSLVRTGGAETQYF. The chain is built from TRBV7-2 and TRBJ2-5, with a tentative D call TRBD1 (5 bases). The germline CDR1 and CDR2 sequences are SGHTA and FQGNSA. The CDR3 has 16 residues. V shed 1 base and J shed 4 bases, with 16 bases lying between them.

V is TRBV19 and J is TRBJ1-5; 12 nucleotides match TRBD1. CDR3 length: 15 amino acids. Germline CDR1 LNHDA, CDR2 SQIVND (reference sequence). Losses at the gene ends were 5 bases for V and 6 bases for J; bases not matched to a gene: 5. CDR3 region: CASSGGTGGVQPQHF. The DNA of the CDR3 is TGTGCCAGTAGTGGCGGGACAGGGGGCGTTCAGCCCCAGCATTTT.

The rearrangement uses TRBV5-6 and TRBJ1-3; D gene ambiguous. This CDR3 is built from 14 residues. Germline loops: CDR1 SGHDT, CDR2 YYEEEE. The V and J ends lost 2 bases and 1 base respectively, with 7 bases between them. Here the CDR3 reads CASSFSPSGNTIYF. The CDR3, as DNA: TGTGCCAGCAGCTTTAGCCCTTCTGGAAACACCATATATTTT.

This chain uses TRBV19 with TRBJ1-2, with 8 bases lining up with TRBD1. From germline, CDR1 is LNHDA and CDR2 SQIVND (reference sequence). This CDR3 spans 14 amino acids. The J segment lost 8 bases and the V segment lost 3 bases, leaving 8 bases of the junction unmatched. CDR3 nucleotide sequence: TGTGCCAGTAGTATCGGACAGGGCGAGGGCGGCTACACCTTC. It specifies CASSIGQGEGGYTF.

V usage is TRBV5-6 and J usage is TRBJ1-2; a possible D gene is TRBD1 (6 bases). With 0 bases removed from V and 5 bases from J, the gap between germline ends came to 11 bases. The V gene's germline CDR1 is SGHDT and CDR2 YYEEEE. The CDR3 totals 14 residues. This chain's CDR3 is CASSLATGLYGYTF. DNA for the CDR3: TGTGCCAGCAGCTTGGCTACAGGGCTATATGGCTACACCTTC.

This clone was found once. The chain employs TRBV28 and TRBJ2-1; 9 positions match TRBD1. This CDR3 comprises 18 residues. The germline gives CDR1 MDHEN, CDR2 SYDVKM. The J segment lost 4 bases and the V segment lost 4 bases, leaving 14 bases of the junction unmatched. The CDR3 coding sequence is TGTGCCAGCAGTTACTCCCTAGGGACAGGGCTCAGGTACAATGAGCAGTTCTTC. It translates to CASSYSLGTGLRYNEQFF.

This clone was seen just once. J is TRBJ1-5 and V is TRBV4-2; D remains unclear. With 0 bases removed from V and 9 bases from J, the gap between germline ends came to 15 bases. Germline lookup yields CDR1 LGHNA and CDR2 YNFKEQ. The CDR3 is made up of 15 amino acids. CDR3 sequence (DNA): TGTGCCAGCAGCCAAGAAGGACCGGGTCGAGGGCCCCAGCATTTT. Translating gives CASSQEGPGRGPQHF.

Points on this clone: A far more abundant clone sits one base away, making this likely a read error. The chain's CDR3 is CASSKLNQPQHF. The CDR3 region has the DNA TGTGCCAGCAGTAAATTGAATCAGCCCCAGCATTTT. The V and J genes are TRBV5-8 and TRBJ1-5; D is unclear. The V and J ends lost 5 bases and 4 bases respectively, with 7 bases between them. From germline, CDR1 is SGHTS and CDR2 YDEGEE. The CDR3 runs 12 residues.

For the CDR3, the DNA is TGTGCCAGCTCACCCGGGCTAGCGGGAGCATCCGGGGAGCTGTTTTTT. Its translation: CASSPGLAGASGELFF. V gene TRBV18 combines with J gene TRBJ2-2; 10 nucleotides agree with TRBD2. The CDR3 loop spans 16 amino acids. Germline loops: CDR1 KGHSH, CDR2 LQKENI. V was pared by 3 bases and J by 6 bases, with 7 bases of the junction left unmatched.